The entry below describes one T cell receptor beta chain. Its specificity is unknown. The table came from immunoSEQ multiplex PCR; TCRdb's copy has only in-frame clones and leaves some out. The table records 200,000 to 250,000 clones, roughly 88% of them present only once. The data originate from a study of Ad26.COV2.S vaccination and SARS-CoV-2 variants. Study summary: Donor was one of the participants in the Ad26.COV2.S arm of the COV1001 trial. Findings of the study overall: Reports say spike-specific CD8+ and CD4+ T cell responses covered substantial breadth after vaccination.

This CDR3 comprises 17 residues. Trimming took off 3 bases at V and 6 bases at J, with 23 bases between the two ends. In germline, CDR1 is SGHTA, CDR2 FQGTGA. This sample's treatment: roughly 18 received Ad26.COV2.S at low or high dose, single or two shots; roughly 5 received placebo; per-sample allocation not given. Specimens were obtained on day 63 following the first vaccine or placebo injection. Participants' vaccine, an Ad26 vector, delivered Wuhan-strain SARS-CoV-2 spike. The receptor was derived from a person between 18 and 60 years old who received the Ad26.COV2.S COVID-19 vaccine or a placebo. The sequencing here drew on peripheral blood, taken in a trial of Ad26.COV2.S vaccine versus placebo. V and J are TRBV7-3 and TRBJ1-1; tentatively, D is TRBD1 (6 bases). The CDR3 DNA reads TGTGCCAGCAGCTTGAGGGGGGTTGGAGGCGTACAATCTGAAGCTTTCTTT. It is translated as CASSLRGVGGVQSEAFF.